This TCR beta chain was profiled in a study of shared clonotypes between healthy human individuals. Study as a whole: Each donor's CD4 naive and CD4 memory cells filled three plates apiece, CD8 naive two, and CD8 memory one. Study outcomes and limitations: Only a few donors were included, so the genetic and exposure-history diversity represented was limited. The study found lower generation probabilities in non-shared clonotypes than in those shared by all four donors.

V was pared by 0 bases and J by 8 bases, with 4 bases of the junction left unmatched. The germline CDR1 and CDR2 sequences are LNHNV and YYDKDF (reference sequence). The CDR3 totals 14 residues. Original methodology: ImmunoSEQ junction-only sequences lacked quality scores, so their filtering differed. Here immunoSEQ multiplex PCR was the method, and the copy in TCRdb shows in-frame clones only, minus some. V and J calls and clone size come straight from that table; D and trimming were deduced from the DNA. The sample has about 2.4 million clones, roughly 93% seen once; the top ten hold about 0.34%. Remarks on this clone: Its antigen remains unidentified.

The specimen sequenced was naive CD4+ T cells from PBMCs. Described subset: CD45RA+ positively selected. The source of this sequence is a man younger than 35 in good health. Some clones in this sample may be carry-over from other donors' samples. The J gene is TRBJ2-1, the V gene TRBV15; 7 bases map to TRBD2. CDR3 region: CATSRDRGVDEQFF. The CDR3 region has the DNA TGTGCCACCAGCAGAGATCGGGGGGTCGATGAGCAGTTCTTC. Looking up the rest from reference TRBV15 and TRBJ2-1 gives the full variable domain: DAMVIQNPRYQVTQFGKPVTLSCSQTLNHNVMYWYQQKSSQAPKLLFHYYDKDFNNEADTPDNFQSRRPNTSFCFLDIRSPGLGDTAMYLCATSRDRGVDEQFFGPGTRLTVL.